The present T cell receptor (beta chain) was sequenced within a study of technical replicates of blood from a few donors. Germline loops: CDR1 SSHAT, CDR2 FNYEAQ (reference sequence). V lost 5 bases, J lost 3 bases, and 10 bases stayed unmatched. This CDR3 has 17 residues. TCRdb keeps only in-frame clones here, not all; method: immunoSEQ multiplex PCR. The sample has more than 90,000 clones, more than 90% seen once. Source material: T cells isolated from PBMCs. V is TRBV7-7 and J is TRBJ2-2; the match to TRBD1 covers 9 bases. The sequence was obtained from a human donor in good health. The CDR3 here is CASSPWGQGWDTGELFF. CDR3 nucleotides: TGTGCCAGCAGCCCATGGGGACAGGGATGGGACACCGGGGAGCTGTTTTTT.